Listed below are T cell receptor beta chains from one sample, sequenced in a study of blood T cell repertoires in COVID-19. The method was immunoSEQ multiplex PCR; TCRdb's version includes in-frame clones alone and lacks a portion of them. This table holds about 72,000 clones, about nine tenths found once. The sequencing sample was made of peripheral blood. These receptors were taken from a man aged 70-80 years with active or convalescent COVID-19. The CDR3 runs from the conserved cysteine through the conserved F or W. D genes are given only for firm matches. Clone size is not always given. Where it is, it says once, few, many or a class for expanded clones.

v_gene	j_gene	d_gene	abundance	CDR3aa	CDR3nt
TRBV19	TRBJ1-2	TRBD1	NA	CASRPGQALSSYGYTF	TGTGCCAGCAGACCGGGACAGGCCCTGAGCTCCTATGGCTACACCTTC
TRBV6-1	TRBJ2-3	TRBD2	NA	CASSEAPGLAATQYF	TGTGCCAGCAGTGAAGCGCCGGGACTAGCAGCTACGCAGTATTTT
TRBV9	TRBJ2-3	TRBD1	once	CASSVEGQGYGGTDTQYF	TGTGCCAGCAGCGTAGAGGGACAGGGGTATGGAGGCACAGATACGCAGTATTTT
TRBV18	TRBJ1-1	NA	many	CASSPQRAGQAEAFF	TGTGCCAGCTCACCACAGAGGGCCGGTCAGGCTGAAGCTTTCTTT
TRBV27	TRBJ1-2	TRBD1	NA	CASTWTGRAFYGYTF	TGTGCCAGCACTTGGACAGGGCGGGCTTTCTATGGCTACACCTTC
TRBV6-1	TRBJ1-2	NA	once	CASSEAAGRDYGYTF	TGTGCCAGCAGTGAAGCGGCAGGGCGTGACTATGGCTACACCTTC
TRBV4-3	TRBJ1-1	NA	NA	CASSQTGWDTEAFF	TGCGCCAGCAGCCAAACAGGGTGGGACACTGAAGCTTTCTTT
TRBV28	TRBJ1-5	NA	NA	CASSSPVSYSNQPQHF	TGTGCCAGCAGTTCCCCCGTGTCTTATAGCAATCAGCCCCAGCATTTT
TRBV7-6	TRBJ2-7	TRBD2	NA	CASSLLAGDYEQYF	TGTGCCAGCAGCTTGCTAGCGGGAGACTACGAGCAGTACTTC
TRBV20-1	TRBJ1-1	NA	NA	CSVYRDTEAFF	TGCAGTGTTTACCGGGACACTGAAGCTTTCTTT
TRBV27	TRBJ2-7	TRBD1	NA	CASRGTGAREQYF	TGTGCCAGCAGGGGGACAGGGGCTAGGGAGCAGTACTTC
TRBV5-1	TRBJ2-5	TRBD1	NA	CASNPNDRGRETQYF	TGCGCCAGCAACCCAAACGACAGGGGACGGGAGACCCAGTACTTC
TRBV3-1/TRBV3-2	TRBJ2-2	NA	NA	CASSQTGELFF	TGTGCCAGCTCCCAGACCGGGGAGCTGTTTTTT
TRBV18	TRBJ2-1	NA	few	CASSPNPGASSYNEQFF	TGTGCCAGCTCACCAAATCCAGGGGCCAGCTCCTACAATGAGCAGTTCTTC
TRBV28	TRBJ2-7	TRBD1	NA	CASSRTGGTYEQYF	TGTGCCAGCAGTCGGACAGGGGGCACGTACGAGCAGTACTTC
TRBV7-2	TRBJ2-1	NA	NA	CATAVGEYNEQFF	TGTGCCACCGCGGTCGGAGAGTACAATGAGCAGTTCTTC
TRBV6-2/TRBV6-3	TRBJ2-1	TRBD2	few	CASSSLLRRSFLAGGLEQFF	TGTGCCAGCAGTTCCCTCCTCCGACGCTCGTTTCTAGCGGGAGGGCTGGAGCAGTTCTTC
TRBV7-9	TRBJ2-5	TRBD1	NA	CASSPGTGVQETQYF	TGTGCCAGCAGCCCAGGGACAGGGGTCCAAGAGACCCAGTACTTC
TRBV7-9	TRBJ1-4	TRBD1	few	CASSLGAQGDEKLFF	TGTGCCAGCAGCTTAGGCGCCCAGGGGGATGAAAAACTGTTTTTT
TRBV7-9	TRBJ2-3	TRBD2	NA	CASSLSGNSADTQYF	TGTGCCAGCAGCTTAAGCGGGAACTCGGCAGATACGCAGTATTTT
TRBV6-5	TRBJ2-3	NA	NA	CASSYVPPVADTQYF	TGTGCCAGCAGTTACGTCCCTCCGGTCGCAGATACGCAGTATTTT
TRBV10-3	TRBJ2-3	TRBD2	NA	CAISEPSGRLAGSTDTQYF	TGTGCCATCAGTGAGCCGAGTGGTCGGCTAGCGGGAAGTACAGATACGCAGTATTTT
TRBV12-3/TRBV12-4	TRBJ1-5	NA	NA	CASTIRGQPQHF	TGTGCCAGCACCATTAGGGGGCAGCCCCAGCATTTT
TRBV27	TRBJ1-2	TRBD1	few	CASSGGQGAHGYTF	TGTGCCAGCAGTGGGGGACAGGGGGCGCATGGCTACACCTTC
TRBV14	TRBJ1-2	TRBD1	NA	CASSQAGTGSHGYTF	TGTGCCAGCAGCCAAGCCGGGACAGGGAGCCATGGCTACACCTTC
TRBV4-1	TRBJ2-7	NA	NA	CASSAGVATLNEQYF	TGCGCCAGCAGCGCAGGCGTGGCTACCCTAAACGAGCAGTACTTC
TRBV7-8	TRBJ1-1	NA	once	CASSRDYSTEAFF	TGTGCCAGCAGCCGGGACTATTCCACTGAAGCTTTCTTT
TRBV5-1	TRBJ2-3	NA	NA	CASSLTTGMTDTQYF	TGCGCCAGCAGCTTGACTACAGGGATGACAGATACGCAGTATTTT
TRBV13	TRBJ1-6	TRBD1	NA	CASSLGGQGLAPLHF	TGTGCCAGCAGCTTAGGCGGACAGGGACTTGCACCCCTCCACTTT
TRBV19	TRBJ2-7	TRBD2	NA	CASSTTSGRVEQYF	TGTGCCAGTAGTACGACTAGCGGGAGGGTCGAGCAGTACTTC
TRBV6-4	TRBJ2-3	NA	NA	CASSGQRGDTQYF	TGTGCCAGCAGCGGACAAAGAGGAGATACGCAGTATTTT
TRBV7-9	TRBJ2-7	TRBD1	NA	CASSPNLGQGLYEQYF	TGTGCCAGCAGCCCCAACCTGGGACAGGGGCTCTACGAGCAGTACTTC
TRBV29-1	TRBJ2-6	NA	NA	CSVPEGAGANVLTF	TGCAGCGTTCCAGAAGGAGCTGGGGCCAACGTCCTGACTTTC
TRBV18	TRBJ2-7	TRBD2	NA	CASSPPTSANGNEQYF	TGTGCCAGCTCACCGCCCACTAGCGCCAACGGAAACGAGCAGTACTTC
TRBV28	TRBJ1-5	NA	NA	CASGRNQPQHF	TGTGCCAGCGGCAGAAATCAGCCCCAGCATTTT
TRBV5-1	TRBJ1-6	TRBD1	once	CASSPGQGASNSPLHF	TGCGCCAGCAGCCCGGGACAGGGGGCTAGTAATTCACCCCTCCACTTT